These T cell receptor beta chains were read from a single sample in a study of T cell repertoires in ileal Crohn's disease. Clones were read by immunoSEQ multiplex PCR, and TCRdb kept only the in-frame ones, dropping some. Of 2,900 or so clones in the sample, around 88% were seen once. The specimen was ileal tissue. These receptors were taken from an adult with Crohn's disease. Each CDR3 is given with its conserved first and last residue. The D gene is left open where the match is weak. Some rows have no size entry. The others give once, few or many, or a class for an expanded clone.

J gene: TRBJ2-5; V gene: TRBV15; D gene: NA; clone size: NA; CDR3 protein: CATSRGWETQYF; CDR3 DNA: TGTGCCACCAGCAGAGGGTGGGAGACCCAGTACTTC
J gene: TRBJ1-1; V gene: TRBV7-9; D gene: NA; clone size: NA; CDR3 protein: CASTLSGVNTEAFF; CDR3 DNA: TGTGCCAGCACCTTAAGCGGAGTGAACACTGAAGCTTTCTTT
J gene: TRBJ1-1; V gene: TRBV7-9; D gene: NA; clone size: NA; CDR3 protein: CASTMTENTEAFF; CDR3 DNA: TGTGCCAGCACCATGACAGAAAACACTGAAGCTTTCTTT
J gene: TRBJ2-2; V gene: TRBV30; D gene: TRBD1; clone size: NA; CDR3 protein: CAWGRGQGNTGELFF; CDR3 DNA: TGTGCCTGGGGACGGGGACAGGGGAACACCGGGGAGCTGTTTTTT
J gene: TRBJ1-2; V gene: TRBV9; D gene: NA; clone size: NA; CDR3 protein: CASSVGGRHYGYTF; CDR3 DNA: TGTGCCAGCAGCGTAGGAGGAAGGCACTATGGCTACACCTTC
J gene: TRBJ2-5; V gene: TRBV5-1; D gene: NA; clone size: once; CDR3 protein: CASFEQGILQETQYF; CDR3 DNA: TGCGCCAGTTTCGAGCAGGGAATTCTCCAAGAGACCCAGTACTTC
J gene: TRBJ1-1; V gene: TRBV9; D gene: TRBD1; clone size: NA; CDR3 protein: CASSSRTGGTEAFF; CDR3 DNA: TGTGCCAGCAGCTCCAGGACAGGGGGCACTGAAGCTTTCTTT
J gene: TRBJ2-1; V gene: TRBV9; D gene: TRBD2; clone size: once; CDR3 protein: CASSVEGLAGSYNEQFF; CDR3 DNA: TGTGCCAGCAGCGTAGAGGGACTAGCGGGTTCCTACAATGAGCAGTTCTTC
J gene: TRBJ2-3; V gene: TRBV5-1; D gene: NA; clone size: NA; CDR3 protein: CASRFMEVTDTQYF; CDR3 DNA: TGCGCCAGCAGGTTCATGGAGGTCACAGATACGCAGTATTTT
J gene: TRBJ2-7; V gene: TRBV5-5; D gene: NA; clone size: NA; CDR3 protein: CASSLVVWQGSDEQYF; CDR3 DNA: TGTGCCAGCAGCTTGGTAGTCTGGCAGGGGAGTGACGAGCAGTACTTC
J gene: TRBJ1-3; V gene: TRBV5-5; D gene: NA; clone size: NA; CDR3 protein: CASSLGPISGNTIYF; CDR3 DNA: TGTGCCAGCAGCTTGGGGCCGATCTCTGGAAACACCATATATTTT
J gene: TRBJ2-5; V gene: TRBV19; D gene: TRBD2; clone size: NA; CDR3 protein: CASSTPSSSGVETQYF; CDR3 DNA: TGTGCCAGTAGTACACCCTCTTCCAGCGGGGTGGAGACCCAGTACTTC
J gene: TRBJ2-1; V gene: TRBV4-1; D gene: TRBD2; clone size: NA; CDR3 protein: CASSQDTSGGYNEQFF; CDR3 DNA: TGCGCCAGCAGCCAAGATACTAGCGGGGGTTACAATGAGCAGTTCTTC
J gene: TRBJ1-2; V gene: TRBV27; D gene: NA; clone size: NA; CDR3 protein: CASSLSSGEANYGYTF; CDR3 DNA: TGTGCCAGCAGTTTATCCTCAGGGGAAGCTAACTATGGCTACACCTTC
J gene: TRBJ2-3; V gene: TRBV4-1; D gene: NA; clone size: NA; CDR3 protein: CASSRQGTPTSTDTQYF; CDR3 DNA: TGCGCCAGCAGCCGTCAGGGGACTCCAACTAGCACAGATACGCAGTATTTT
J gene: TRBJ2-7; V gene: TRBV29-1; D gene: NA; clone size: NA; CDR3 protein: CSVWLSTYNEQYF; CDR3 DNA: TGCAGCGTTTGGTTATCAACGTACAACGAGCAGTACTTC
J gene: TRBJ2-3; V gene: TRBV30; D gene: NA; clone size: NA; CDR3 protein: CAWRDGRGLVDTQYF; CDR3 DNA: TGTGCCTGGAGGGACGGACGGGGGCTTGTAGATACGCAGTATTTT
J gene: TRBJ1-3; V gene: TRBV5-6; D gene: NA; clone size: once; CDR3 protein: CASSLEWGAGNTIYF; CDR3 DNA: TGTGCCAGCAGCCTGGAATGGGGGGCTGGAAACACCATATATTTT
J gene: TRBJ2-2; V gene: TRBV7-2; D gene: TRBD2; clone size: NA; CDR3 protein: CASSLVGGAGTEELFF; CDR3 DNA: TGTGCCAGCAGCTTAGTCGGGGGGGCGGGAACCGAGGAGCTGTTTTTT
J gene: TRBJ2-7; V gene: TRBV11-1; D gene: NA; clone size: NA; CDR3 protein: CASSLWASDYEQYF; CDR3 DNA: TGTGCCAGCAGCTTATGGGCGTCGGATTACGAGCAGTACTTC
J gene: TRBJ2-7; V gene: TRBV19; D gene: TRBD1; clone size: once; CDR3 protein: CASRKGQGGYEQYF; CDR3 DNA: TGTGCCAGTAGGAAGGGACAGGGAGGCTACGAGCAGTACTTC
J gene: TRBJ1-5; V gene: TRBV10-2; D gene: TRBD1; clone size: NA; CDR3 protein: CASSAGQGANQPQHF; CDR3 DNA: TGCGCCAGCAGTGCCGGACAGGGGGCCAATCAGCCCCAGCATTTT
J gene: TRBJ1-2; V gene: TRBV9; D gene: TRBD1; clone size: NA; CDR3 protein: CASSVDSGGNYGYTF; CDR3 DNA: TGTGCCAGCAGCGTAGATTCAGGGGGAAACTATGGCTACACCTTC
J gene: TRBJ1-2; V gene: TRBV20-1; D gene: NA; clone size: NA; CDR3 protein: CSVWSYGYTF; CDR3 DNA: TGCAGTGTATGGAGCTATGGCTACACCTTC
J gene: TRBJ2-5; V gene: TRBV10-3; D gene: TRBD1; clone size: few; CDR3 protein: CAISGRQGGETQYF; CDR3 DNA: TGTGCCATCAGTGGACGACAGGGGGGAGAGACCCAGTACTTC
J gene: TRBJ2-2; V gene: TRBV13; D gene: TRBD1; clone size: NA; CDR3 protein: CAIRDRGDTGELFF; CDR3 DNA: TGTGCCATCAGGGACAGGGGGGACACCGGGGAGCTGTTTTTT
J gene: TRBJ2-7; V gene: TRBV11-1; D gene: NA; clone size: NA; CDR3 protein: CASSSPFMGDYEQYF; CDR3 DNA: TGTGCCAGCAGCTCCCCTTTTATGGGGGACTACGAGCAGTACTTC
J gene: TRBJ2-2; V gene: TRBV5-6; D gene: NA; clone size: NA; CDR3 protein: CASSLLGGAADTGELFF; CDR3 DNA: TGTGCCAGCAGCTTGTTGGGGGGGGCTGCGGACACCGGGGAGCTGTTTTTT
J gene: TRBJ2-1; V gene: TRBV11-2; D gene: NA; clone size: NA; CDR3 protein: CASSENWNEQFF; CDR3 DNA: TGTGCCAGCAGCGAGAATTGGAATGAGCAGTTCTTC
J gene: TRBJ1-1; V gene: TRBV2; D gene: NA; clone size: NA; CDR3 protein: CASKLGNTEAFF; CDR3 DNA: TGTGCCAGCAAATTAGGAAACACTGAAGCTTTCTTT
J gene: TRBJ1-1; V gene: TRBV5-4; D gene: TRBD1; clone size: NA; CDR3 protein: CASTPGQDITEAFF; CDR3 DNA: TGTGCCAGCACCCCAGGACAGGATATCACTGAAGCTTTCTTT
J gene: TRBJ2-2; V gene: TRBV5-1; D gene: NA; clone size: NA; CDR3 protein: CASSSVGTVGTGELFF; CDR3 DNA: TGCGCCAGCAGCTCGGTGGGAACAGTTGGGACCGGGGAGCTGTTTTTT
J gene: TRBJ1-2; V gene: TRBV5-8; D gene: NA; clone size: NA; CDR3 protein: CASSLPGLDYGYTF; CDR3 DNA: TGTGCCAGCAGCTTACCCGGACTGGACTATGGCTACACCTTC
J gene: TRBJ2-5; V gene: TRBV5-1; D gene: NA; clone size: few; CDR3 protein: CACARRDGPQETQYF; CDR3 DNA: TGCGCCTGCGCGCGGAGAGACGGGCCCCAAGAGACCCAGTACTTC
J gene: TRBJ2-4; V gene: TRBV11-2; D gene: NA; clone size: few; CDR3 protein: CASSSPGTGKNIQYF; CDR3 DNA: TGTGCCAGCAGCTCCCCCGGGACCGGTAAAAACATTCAGTACTTC
J gene: TRBJ1-1; V gene: TRBV29-1; D gene: NA; clone size: NA; CDR3 protein: CGGKVTEAFF; CDR3 DNA: TGCGGGGGTAAAGTCACTGAAGCTTTCTTT
J gene: TRBJ1-1; V gene: TRBV10-3; D gene: NA; clone size: once; CDR3 protein: CAISVQQTNTEAFF; CDR3 DNA: TGTGCCATCAGTGTTCAGCAGACTAACACTGAAGCTTTCTTT
J gene: TRBJ1-2; V gene: TRBV7-9; D gene: TRBD1; clone size: few; CDR3 protein: CASSFDGTGGYGYTF; CDR3 DNA: TGTGCCAGCAGCTTTGACGGGACAGGGGGCTATGGCTACACCTTC
J gene: TRBJ2-1; V gene: TRBV27; D gene: TRBD1; clone size: NA; CDR3 protein: CASRSGTGLVNEQFF; CDR3 DNA: TGTGCCAGCAGATCCGGGACAGGGCTGGTCAATGAGCAGTTCTTC
J gene: TRBJ1-3; V gene: TRBV5-1; D gene: TRBD1; clone size: few; CDR3 protein: CASSLLPGQGGSGNTIYF; CDR3 DNA: TGCGCCAGCAGCTTGTTACCGGGACAGGGAGGATCTGGAAACACCATATATTTT
J gene: TRBJ2-5; V gene: TRBV7-9; D gene: TRBD2; clone size: NA; CDR3 protein: CASSRGLAGAIQYF; CDR3 DNA: TGTGCCAGCAGCCGGGGACTAGCGGGGGCCATCCAGTACTTC
J gene: TRBJ2-7; V gene: TRBV9; D gene: NA; clone size: NA; CDR3 protein: CASSLQGGEQYF; CDR3 DNA: TGTGCCAGCAGCTTACAGGGAGGCGAGCAGTACTTC
J gene: TRBJ2-5; V gene: TRBV7-2; D gene: TRBD2; clone size: NA; CDR3 protein: CASSYGTSLQETQYF; CDR3 DNA: TGTGCCAGCAGCTATGGGACTAGCCTCCAAGAGACCCAGTACTTC
J gene: TRBJ2-3; V gene: TRBV4-2; D gene: NA; clone size: NA; CDR3 protein: CASSQDLRITDTQYF; CDR3 DNA: TGTGCCAGCAGCCAAGATCTTCGGATAACAGATACGCAGTATTTT
J gene: TRBJ1-2; V gene: TRBV2; D gene: NA; clone size: once; CDR3 protein: CASSVSGFYGYTF; CDR3 DNA: TGTGCCAGCAGTGTAAGCGGGTTCTATGGCTACACCTTC
J gene: TRBJ2-7; V gene: TRBV5-6; D gene: NA; clone size: NA; CDR3 protein: CASSLAGTYEQYF; CDR3 DNA: TGTGCCAGCAGCTTGGCCGGGACCTACGAGCAGTACTTC
J gene: TRBJ2-7; V gene: TRBV6-5; D gene: NA; clone size: few; CDR3 protein: CASSPVGRVYEQYF; CDR3 DNA: TGTGCCAGCAGCCCCGTAGGGAGAGTGTACGAGCAGTACTTC
J gene: TRBJ1-6; V gene: TRBV5-8; D gene: TRBD1; clone size: NA; CDR3 protein: CASSRGQPNSPLHF; CDR3 DNA: TGTGCCAGCAGCAGGGGACAGCCAAATTCACCCCTCCACTTT
J gene: TRBJ2-3; V gene: TRBV19; D gene: TRBD2; clone size: NA; CDR3 protein: CASSVTRGGFTDTQYF; CDR3 DNA: TGTGCCAGTAGTGTGACTCGGGGGGGGTTCACAGATACGCAGTATTTT
J gene: TRBJ1-3; V gene: TRBV6-5; D gene: TRBD1; clone size: NA; CDR3 protein: CASRRTGASGNTIYF; CDR3 DNA: TGTGCCAGCAGGCGGACAGGGGCCTCTGGAAACACCATATATTTT
J gene: TRBJ2-1; V gene: TRBV7-2; D gene: TRBD2; clone size: NA; CDR3 protein: CASSFRRGGGEQFF; CDR3 DNA: TGTGCCAGCAGCTTTCGGCGGGGGGGCGGTGAGCAGTTCTTC
J gene: TRBJ2-7; V gene: TRBV11-2; D gene: NA; clone size: NA; CDR3 protein: CASSLLAGAHF; CDR3 DNA: TGTGCCAGCAGCTTATTGGCGGGGGCTCACTTC
J gene: TRBJ2-5; V gene: TRBV7-3; D gene: TRBD2; clone size: few; CDR3 protein: CASSPPSGGVQETQYF; CDR3 DNA: TGTGCCAGCAGCCCCCCTAGCGGGGGGGTTCAAGAGACCCAGTACTTC